This is a list of T cell receptor beta chains from one sample in a study of blood T cell repertoires in COVID-19. The assay was immunoSEQ multiplex PCR, and TCRdb's table has in-frame clones only and misses some. The profile shows 100,000 to 150,000 clones, roughly 84% of them singletons. The sequenced material came from PBMCs or T cells enriched from blood (not recorded which). These receptors were collected from a woman aged 25 to 45 who had recovered from COVID-19. The conserved cysteine and the conserved F or W are not part of the CDR3 here. The order of the fields is CDR3 protein, J gene, V gene, clone size. For some rows the clone size is stated as once, few or many, or as a class when expanded; others skip it.

ASSWNRGGTEAF TRBJ1-1 TRBV27 once
ASSLNPGSSYNSPLH TRBJ1-6 TRBV13 -
ASSLVMGGPYNEQF TRBJ2-1 TRBV5-1 -
ASWTTGANEAF TRBJ1-1 TRBV10-2 many
ASSGYPSYNEQF TRBJ2-1 TRBV9 -
ASSVSGRWNEQY TRBJ2-7 TRBV9 -
ASSPGQGGEAF TRBJ1-1 TRBV18 -
ASSLADGGSYTQY TRBJ2-3 TRBV7-9 -
AWSITLGEQY TRBJ2-7 TRBV30 -
ASIPGTSGQETQY TRBJ2-5 TRBV2 -
ASSQVDRANQPQH TRBJ1-5 TRBV4-2 -
ASSETSGRLPYEQY TRBJ2-7 TRBV6-1 few
ASSPSGVYNEQF TRBJ2-1 TRBV7-2 -
ATGTGVAYNSPLH TRBJ1-6 TRBV15 -
ASSQRLEQY TRBJ2-7 TRBV3-1/TRBV3-2 -
ASSFRGGEQY TRBJ2-7 TRBV7-6 -